Following are 6 T cell receptor beta chains from one sample sequenced in a study of T cells after yellow fever vaccination. TCRdb reprocessed the 5' RACE reads via MiXCR and lists one record per CDR3 protein. The sample has 250,000 to 300,000 distinct CDR3 sequences; around 4.9% are singletons. This specimen consisted of CD4+ T cells sorted from PBMCs, obtained on the day of the yellow fever booster vaccination. The receptors originated from a man younger than 30 who received the YFV17D yellow fever vaccine.

This clonotype has at least ten counts. The V and J genes are TRBV6-6 and TRBJ1-2; D possibly corresponds to TRBD1 (5 bases). Trimming shortened V by 9 bases and J by 8 bases, and 16 bases separated the two germline ends. From germline, CDR1 is MNHNY and CDR2 SVGAGI (reference sequence). CDR3 length: 12 amino acids. CDR3 region: CASSSSWGGYTF. The CDR3 DNA sequence: TGTGCCAGTTCTTCCTCCTGGGGGGGCTACACCTTC.

This chain links TRBV5-4 with TRBJ1-1, with 8 positions matching TRBD1. Per the germline V gene, CDR1 is SGHNT and CDR2 is YYREEE (reference sequence). This CDR3 has 15 amino acids. V shed 4 bases and J 3 bases; nucleotides not matched to a gene: 8. The CDR3 loop is CASSVQGVVDTEAFF. DNA of the CDR3: TGTGCCAGCAGCGTACAGGGGGTTGTAGACACTGAAGCTTTCTTT.

This clonotype was recorded many times. This chain links TRBV7-8 with TRBJ2-5, with D perhaps matching TRBD2 (5 bases). V lost 2 bases, J lost 5 bases, and 9 bases lay in between. Germline CDR1 and CDR2: SGHVS and FQNEAQ. The CDR3 is 13 residues long. CDR3 loop: CASSLRRGETQYF. The CDR3 region has the DNA TGTGCCAGCAGCTTAAGGCGCGGGGAGACCCAGTACTTC.

This clonotype came up a few times. V and J are TRBV7-9 and TRBJ2-4; 8 nucleotides agree with TRBD1. Per the germline V gene, CDR1 is SEHNR and CDR2 is FQNEAQ (reference sequence). With 5 bases clipped from V and 3 bases from J, the junction kept 15 bases outside the gene matches. The CDR3 is made up of 18 amino acids. The CDR3 bases are TGTGCCAGCAGCCTAAGACAGGGGTCCGTAGGGGGCAAAAACATTCAGTACTTC. Encoded protein: CASSLRQGSVGGKNIQYF.

In its sample, this clonotype was seen a few times. The V and J genes are TRBV7-2 and TRBJ2-6; D unclear. Germline values: CDR1 SGHTA, CDR2 FQGNSA. The CDR3 loop spans 18 amino acids. Trimming pared 3 bases from V and 0 bases from J, leaving 15 bases between. The CDR3 DNA is TGTGCCAGCAGCTTCGGTGTAGGGTCCAGCTCTGGGGCCAACGTCCTGACTTTC. It codes for CASSFGVGSSSGANVLTF.

Only a few counts were recorded for this clonotype. V is TRBV5-4 and J is TRBJ2-7; TRBD2 matches at 11 bases. Germline CDR1 and CDR2: SGHNT and YYREEE (reference sequence). The CDR3 is 14 amino acids. V lost 4 bases to trimming and J lost 5 bases; unmatched junction nucleotides: 5. The DNA for the CDR3 is TGTGCCAGCAGCCCGGGACTAGCGGTCCACGAGCAGTACTTC. Encoded protein: CASSPGLAVHEQYF. The variable domain in full, with the rest retrieved from reference TRBV5-4 and TRBJ2-7, is ETGVTQSPTHLIKTRGQQVTLRCSSQSGHNTVSWYQQALGQGPQFIFQYYREEENGRGNFPPRFSGLQFPNYSSELNVNALELDDSALYLCASSPGLAVHEQYFGPGTRLTVT.